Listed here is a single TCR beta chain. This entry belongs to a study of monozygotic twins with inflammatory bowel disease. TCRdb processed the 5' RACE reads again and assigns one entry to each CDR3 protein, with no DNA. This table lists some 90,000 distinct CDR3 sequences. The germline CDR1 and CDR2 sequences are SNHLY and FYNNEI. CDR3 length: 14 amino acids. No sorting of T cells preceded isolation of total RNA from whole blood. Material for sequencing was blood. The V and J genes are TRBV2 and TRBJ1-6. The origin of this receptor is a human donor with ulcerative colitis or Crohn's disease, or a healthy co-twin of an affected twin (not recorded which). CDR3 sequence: CASSERQLNSPLHF.